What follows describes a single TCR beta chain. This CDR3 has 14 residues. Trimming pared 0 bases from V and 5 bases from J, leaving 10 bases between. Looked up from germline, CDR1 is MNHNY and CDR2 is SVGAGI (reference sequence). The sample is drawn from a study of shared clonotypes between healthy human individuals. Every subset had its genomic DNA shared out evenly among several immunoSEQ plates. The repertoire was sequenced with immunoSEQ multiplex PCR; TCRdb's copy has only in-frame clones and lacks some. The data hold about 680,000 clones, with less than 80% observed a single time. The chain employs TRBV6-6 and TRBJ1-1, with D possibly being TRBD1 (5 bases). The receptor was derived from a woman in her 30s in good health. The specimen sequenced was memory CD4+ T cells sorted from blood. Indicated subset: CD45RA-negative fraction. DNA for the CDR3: TGTGCCAGCAGTTACTCCGGGGGGAGGACTGAAGCTTTCTTT. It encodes CASSYSGGRTEAFF.